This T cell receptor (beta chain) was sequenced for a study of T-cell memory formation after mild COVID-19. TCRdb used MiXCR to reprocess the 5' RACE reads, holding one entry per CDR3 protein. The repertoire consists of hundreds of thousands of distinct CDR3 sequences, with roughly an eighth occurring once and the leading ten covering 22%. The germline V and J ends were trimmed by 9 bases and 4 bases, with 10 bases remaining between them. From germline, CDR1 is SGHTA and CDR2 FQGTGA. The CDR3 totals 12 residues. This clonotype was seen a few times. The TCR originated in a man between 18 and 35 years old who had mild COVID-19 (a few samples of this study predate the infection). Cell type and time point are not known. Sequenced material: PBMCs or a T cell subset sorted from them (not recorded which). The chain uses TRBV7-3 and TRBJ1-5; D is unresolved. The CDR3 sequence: CASGNPNQPQHF. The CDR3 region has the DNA TGTGCCAGTGGAAATCCTAATCAGCCCCAGCATTTT.